This TCR beta chain is drawn from a study of identical twins. Study-level results: Beta clonotypes that were abundant in cord blood contained fewer insertions, a pattern absent from memory repertoires.

About this clonotype itself: Antigen: not known.

A universal primer site was created by template switching, with the cDNA bearing unique molecular identifiers. TCRdb itself ran the 5' RACE reads through MiXCR, one entry per CDR3 protein. The repertoire includes 1.5 million to 2 million distinct CDR3 sequences, about 32% of them detected once, and around 0.3% sits in the top ten. Input material: cord blood. This clonotype originated in a newborn girl in good health.

CDR3 amino acids: CASGERDTYNEQFF. The CDR3 nucleotides read TGCGCGAGCGGGGAGAGGGACACCTACAATGAGCAGTTCTTC. The V call is TRBV5-1, the J call TRBJ2-1, with TRBD2 as a possible D gene (7 bases). The CDR3 runs to 14 residues. The germline gives CDR1 SGHRS, CDR2 YFSETQ.